The present entry profiles one TCR beta chain with its context. The data are from a study of shared clonotypes between healthy human individuals. The method was immunoSEQ multiplex PCR; TCRdb's version includes in-frame clones alone and lacks a portion of them. The repertoire holds a few hundred thousand clones, with around 97% as singletons. This CDR3 comprises 13 residues. CDR1 is ENHRY, CDR2 SYGVKD, per germline. Trimming left V 7 bases short and J 3 bases short, with 12 bases between. Sequencing input: naive CD4+ T cells sorted from blood. Subset defined: CD45RA+ positively selected. The clonotype originates from a woman in her thirties in good health. The rearrangement uses TRBV10-3 and TRBJ1-1; D unresolved. The DNA for the CDR3 is TGTGCCATCACCGAGAGTCGGGACACTGAAGCTTTCTTT. It codes for CAITESRDTEAFF.